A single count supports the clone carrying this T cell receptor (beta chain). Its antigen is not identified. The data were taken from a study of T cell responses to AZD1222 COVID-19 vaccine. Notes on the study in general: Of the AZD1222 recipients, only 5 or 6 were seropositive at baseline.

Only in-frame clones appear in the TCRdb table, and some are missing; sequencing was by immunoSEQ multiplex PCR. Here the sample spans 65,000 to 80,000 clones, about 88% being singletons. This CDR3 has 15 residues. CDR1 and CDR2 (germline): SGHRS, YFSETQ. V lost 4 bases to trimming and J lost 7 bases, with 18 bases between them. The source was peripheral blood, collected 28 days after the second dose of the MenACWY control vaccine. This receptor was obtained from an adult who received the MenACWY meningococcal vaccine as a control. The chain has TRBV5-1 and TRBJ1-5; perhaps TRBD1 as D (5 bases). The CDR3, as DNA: TGCGCCAGCAGCACAACTACGGGGGAGGAACAGCCCCAGCATTTT. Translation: CASSTTTGEEQPQHF.